Detailed here is one T cell receptor beta chain. Clones were sequenced by immunoSEQ multiplex PCR, and TCRdb holds only the in-frame ones, with some missing. The data contain a few hundred thousand clones, roughly 85% of them singletons. These data are taken from a study of shared clonotypes between healthy human individuals. The CDR3 has 15 residues. Germline CDR1 is SGHNT and CDR2 is YYREEE (reference sequence). Losses at the gene ends were 4 bases for V and 5 bases for J; bases not matched to a gene: 6. The sample consisted of PBMCs. This clonotype was obtained from a woman in her thirties or forties in good health. Some clones in this sample may be carry-over from other donors' samples. The V and J genes are TRBV5-4 and TRBJ2-1; 10 bases are a match to TRBD2. CDR3 coding DNA: TGTGCCAGCAGCCTGACTAGCGGGTGGGACAATGAGCAGTTCTTC. This codes for CASSLTSGWDNEQFF.